The next 10 T cell receptor beta chains were all read from a single sample in a study of regulatory T cells in long-lasting Graves disease. Regarding time point: newly diagnosed GD, antithyroid drugs for less than 3 months. With RNA extracted from PBMCs as input, the TCR library was made. Through Arm-PCR of CDR3 regions and iRepertoire HTBI primers, TCR beta libraries were built. MiXCR, applied by TCRdb to the multiplex PCR reads, yields one record per CDR3 protein. The sample carries hundreds of thousands of distinct CDR3 sequences, roughly 17% recorded once. The sample also formed part of further work on T cells in Graves' hyperthyroidism and ophthalmopathy.

The starting material was peripheral blood mononuclear cells (PBMCs), obtained at new diagnosis, from a patient treated with antithyroid drugs. Source of these receptors: a middle-aged man with Graves disease.

The chain employs TRBV28 and TRBJ1-5; perhaps TRBD1 as D (6 bases). Per the germline V gene, CDR1 is MDHEN and CDR2 is SYDVKM. CDR3 length: 15 residues. V lost 6 bases, J lost 2 bases, and 14 bases lay in between. CDR3 coding DNA: TGTGCCAGCAGGAAACAGGGTGGGGGCAATCAGCCCCAGCATTTT. As protein: CASRKQGGGNQPQHF.

This clonotype has a count of ten or more. The genes are TRBV7-9 and TRBJ2-5; D is perhaps TRBD1 (5 bases). In germline, CDR1 is SEHNR, CDR2 FQNEAQ (reference sequence). This CDR3 has 15 amino acids. V lost 2 bases and J lost 4, with 14 bases in between. This chain's CDR3 is CASSLQAGYSETQYF. CDR3 DNA sequence: TGTGCCAGCAGCTTACAGGCAGGGTATTCAGAGACCCAGTACTTC.

Worth noting for this clonotype: The likely explanation is a read error, given a far larger clone one base away. This chain uses TRBV28 with TRBJ2-1; D is perhaps TRBD1 (5 bases). Near its end, the DNA agrees better with TRBJ2-5, so the J call may be wrong. Germline-derived CDR1 and CDR2 are MDHEN and SYDVKM. The CDR3 length is 12 residues. CDR3 sequence: CASDGHGKTQYF. The CDR3 coding sequence is TGTGCCAGCGATGGACACGGAAAGACCCAGTACTTC.

This clonotype was found many times. The chain combines TRBV10-3 with TRBJ2-5; 11 bases agree with TRBD1. V trimming: 5 bases; J trimming: 5 bases; junction bases outside the gene matches: 7. This CDR3 has 15 amino acids. Germline V gene lookup returns CDR1 ENHRY and CDR2 SYGVKD. CDR3 region: CAISLGGQGDETQYF. The CDR3 nucleotides are TGTGCCATCAGTCTGGGGGGACAGGGGGACGAGACCCAGTACTTC.

This clonotype was found many times. The V and J genes are TRBV20-1 and TRBJ1-4, with D maybe TRBD1 (6 bases). The V gene lost 4 bases and the J gene lost 0 bases, with 6 bases spanning the gap. The germline V gene encodes CDR1 DFQATT and CDR2 SNEGSKA (reference sequence). The CDR3 is 13 amino acids. The CDR3 loop is CSATGATNEKLFF. The CDR3 bases are TGCAGTGCTACAGGGGCAACTAATGAAAAACTGTTTTTT.

On this clonotype itself: This likely reflects a read error, since a far larger clone is one base away. The chain joins TRBV7-9 to TRBJ2-1; 8 nucleotides match TRBD1. Judging by the DNA end, TRBJ2-5 fits better; the J call may be wrong. Germline CDR1 and CDR2: SEHNR and FQNEAQ (reference sequence). The CDR3 spans 14 residues. The CDR3 region is CVSSLAGGGETQYF. In DNA form, the CDR3 reads TGTGTCAGCAGCTTAGCAGGGGGCGGTGAGACCCAGTACTTC.

This clonotype was picked up one time. The chain links TRBV18 to TRBJ1-6; D not resolved. The germline V gene encodes CDR1 KGHSH and CDR2 LQKENI. V shed 3 bases and J shed 8 bases, with 11 bases lying between them. The CDR3 has 14 amino acids. The CDR3 nucleotides are TGTGCCAGCTCACCCAACGTCGCGGATTCACCCCTCCACTTT. Amino acid sequence: CASSPNVADSPLHF. Looking up the rest from reference TRBV18 and TRBJ1-6 gives the full variable domain: NAGVMQNPRHLVRRRGQEARLRCSPMKGHSHVYWYRQLPEEGLKFMVYLQKENIIDESGMPKERFSAEFPKEGPSILRIQQVVRGDSAAYFCASSPNVADSPLHFGNGTRLTVT.

There are many counts of this clonotype. The chain uses TRBV27 and TRBJ2-5; D is unresolved. The ends were cut back, 5 bases at V and 6 bases at J, with 16 bases in the middle. Germline V gene lookup returns CDR1 MNHEY and CDR2 SMNVEV (reference sequence). The CDR3 has 14 amino acids. The CDR3 coding sequence is TGTGCCAGCAGTCCTCGACGGCTCTCAAAGACCCAGTACTTC. This sequence encodes CASSPRRLSKTQYF.

This clonotype has just a few counts. The genes are TRBV2 and TRBJ1-5; D may be TRBD1 (6 bases). V was trimmed by 6 bases and J by 1 base, leaving 10 bases between them. The CDR3 extends over 14 amino acids. Germline loops: CDR1 SNHLY, CDR2 FYNNEI. CDR3 sequence: CASRGGRSNQPQHF. In DNA, the CDR3 is TGTGCCAGCAGGGGGGGGCGGAGCAATCAGCCCCAGCATTTT.

CDR3 residues: CATSRDAGGTTFEQFF. The CDR3 region has the DNA TGTGCCACCAGCAGAGATGCGGGGGGAACTACATTTGAGCAGTTCTTC. The J gene is TRBJ2-1, the V gene TRBV15, with 8 bases lining up with TRBD2. The V gene's germline CDR1 is LNHNV and CDR2 YYDKDF (reference sequence). Trimming cost V 0 bases and J 9 bases; bases outside gene matches: 10. The length of the CDR3 is 16 residues.